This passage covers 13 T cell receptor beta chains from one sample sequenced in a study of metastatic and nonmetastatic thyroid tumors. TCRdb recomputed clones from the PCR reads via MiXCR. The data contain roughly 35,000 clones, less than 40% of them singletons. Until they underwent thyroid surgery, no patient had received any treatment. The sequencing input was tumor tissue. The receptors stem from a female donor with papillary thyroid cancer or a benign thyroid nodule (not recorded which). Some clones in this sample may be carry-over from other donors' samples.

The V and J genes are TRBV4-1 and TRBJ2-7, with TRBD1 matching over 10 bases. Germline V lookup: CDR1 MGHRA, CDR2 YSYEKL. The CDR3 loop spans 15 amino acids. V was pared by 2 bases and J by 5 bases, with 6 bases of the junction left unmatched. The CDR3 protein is CASSQSGQGTDEQYF. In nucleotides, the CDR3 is TGCGCCAGCAGCCAATCGGGACAGGGGACGGACGAGCAGTACTTC.

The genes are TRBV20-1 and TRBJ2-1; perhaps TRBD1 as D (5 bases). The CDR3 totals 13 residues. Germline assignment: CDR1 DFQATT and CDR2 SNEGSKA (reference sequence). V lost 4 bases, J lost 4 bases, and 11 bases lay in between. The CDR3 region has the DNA TGCAGTGCTACAGGGCCAGGTTACAATGAGCAGTTCTTC. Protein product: CSATGPGYNEQFF.

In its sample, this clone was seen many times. The CDR3 loop is CASSYRANTEAFF. The CDR3 DNA is TGTGCCAGCAGCTACAGGGCGAACACTGAAGCTTTCTTT. The chain combines TRBV5-5 with TRBJ1-1, with a possible D match to TRBD1 (6 bases). Germline lookup yields CDR1 SGHKS and CDR2 YYEKEE (reference sequence). The CDR3 has 13 residues. Trimming took 3 bases from V and 1 from J, leaving 7 bases between them. The whole variable domain, remainder taken from reference TRBV5-5 and TRBJ1-1, is DAGVTQSPTHLIKTRGQQVTLRCSPISGHKSVSWYQQVLGQGPQFIFQYYEKEERGRGNFPDRFSARQFPNYSSELNVNALLLGDSALYLCASSYRANTEAFFGQGTRLTVV.

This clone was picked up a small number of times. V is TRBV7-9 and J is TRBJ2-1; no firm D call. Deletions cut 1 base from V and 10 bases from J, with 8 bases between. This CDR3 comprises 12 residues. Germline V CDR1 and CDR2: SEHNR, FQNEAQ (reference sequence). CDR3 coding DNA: TGTGCCAGCAGCTTAGGGCAGTCGGAGCAGTTCTTC. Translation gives CASSLGQSEQFF.

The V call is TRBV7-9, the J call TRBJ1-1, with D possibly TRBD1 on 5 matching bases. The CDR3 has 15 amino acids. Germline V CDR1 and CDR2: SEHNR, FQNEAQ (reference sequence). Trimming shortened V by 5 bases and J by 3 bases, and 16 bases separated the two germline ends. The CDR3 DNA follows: TGTGCCAGCAGCCCCCTGGGGACTAGGGACACTGAAGCTTTCTTT. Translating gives CASSPLGTRDTEAFF.

CDR3 sequence (DNA): TGCGCCAGCAGCCCCCTAGCGGGAGGCGACACCGGGGAGCTGTTTTTT. As protein: CASSPLAGGDTGELFF. The chain is built from TRBV4-3 and TRBJ2-2, with TRBD2 identical over 11 bases. The germline V gene encodes CDR1 LGHNA and CDR2 YSLEER. This CDR3 comprises 16 residues. With V trimmed by 4 bases and J by 3 bases, 4 bases remained unmatched.

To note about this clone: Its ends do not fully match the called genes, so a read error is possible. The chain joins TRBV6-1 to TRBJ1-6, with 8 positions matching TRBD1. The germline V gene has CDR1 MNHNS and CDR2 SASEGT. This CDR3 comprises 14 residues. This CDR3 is CASSGQGNNSPLHF. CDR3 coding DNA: TGTGCCAGCAGTGGACAGGGGAATAACTCACCCCTCCACTTT.

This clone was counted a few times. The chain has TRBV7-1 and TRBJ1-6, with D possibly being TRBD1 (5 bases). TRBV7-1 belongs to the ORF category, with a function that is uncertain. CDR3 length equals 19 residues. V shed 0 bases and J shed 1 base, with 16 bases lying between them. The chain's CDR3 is CASSSAQVSKRSYNSPLHF. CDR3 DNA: TGTGCCAGCAGCTCAGCACAGGTCTCTAAACGGTCCTATAATTCACCCCTCCACTTT.

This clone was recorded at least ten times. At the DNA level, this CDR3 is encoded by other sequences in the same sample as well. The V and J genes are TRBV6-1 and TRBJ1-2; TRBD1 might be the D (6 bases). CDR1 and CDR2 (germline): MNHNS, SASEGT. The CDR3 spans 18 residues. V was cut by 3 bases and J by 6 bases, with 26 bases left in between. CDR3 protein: CASSDGLGGGGAGDGYTF. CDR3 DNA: TGTGCCAGCAGTGATGGCCTCGGAGGGGGAGGGGCCGGTGATGGCTACACCTTC.

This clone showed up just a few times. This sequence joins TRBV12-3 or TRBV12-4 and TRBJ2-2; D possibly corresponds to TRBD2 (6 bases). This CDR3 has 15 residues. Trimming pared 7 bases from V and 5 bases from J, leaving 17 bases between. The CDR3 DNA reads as TGTGCCAGCACCTGGAGGGAGCTATGGACCGGGGAGCTGTTTTTT. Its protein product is CASTWRELWTGELFF.

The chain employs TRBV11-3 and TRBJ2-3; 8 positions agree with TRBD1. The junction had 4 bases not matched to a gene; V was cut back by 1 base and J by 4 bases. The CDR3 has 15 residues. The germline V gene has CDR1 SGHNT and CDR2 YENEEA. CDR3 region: CASSLGQGTPDTQYF. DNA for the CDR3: TGTGCCAGCAGCTTAGGACAGGGGACCCCAGATACGCAGTATTTT.

CDR3 in amino acids: CASSFGRLGSYNEQFF. In DNA form, the CDR3 reads TGTGCCAGCAGCTTCGGACGACTGGGCTCCTACAATGAGCAGTTCTTC. The chain employs TRBV11-2 and TRBJ2-1; no reliable D call. CDR3 length: 16 amino acids. From germline, CDR1 is SGHAT and CDR2 FQNNGV. Deletions cut 3 bases from V and 0 bases from J, with 12 bases between.

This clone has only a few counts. The CDR3 region is CASSLRHWGNEQFF. The CDR3 coding sequence is TGTGCCAGCAGTTTACGGCACTGGGGCAATGAGCAGTTCTTC. The chain joins TRBV12-3 or TRBV12-4 to TRBJ2-1; D is ambiguous. The CDR3 sequence is 14 residues long. Trimming removed 2 bases from V and 6 bases from J, with 11 bases in between.